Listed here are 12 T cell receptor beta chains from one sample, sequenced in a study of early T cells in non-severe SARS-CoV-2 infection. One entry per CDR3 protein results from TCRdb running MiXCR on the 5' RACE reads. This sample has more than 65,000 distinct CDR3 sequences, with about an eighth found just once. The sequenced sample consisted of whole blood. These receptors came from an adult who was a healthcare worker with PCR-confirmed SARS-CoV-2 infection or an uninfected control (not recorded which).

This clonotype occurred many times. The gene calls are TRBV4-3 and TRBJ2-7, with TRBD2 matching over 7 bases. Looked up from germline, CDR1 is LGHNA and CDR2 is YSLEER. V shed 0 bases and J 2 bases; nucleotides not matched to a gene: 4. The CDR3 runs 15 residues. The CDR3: CASSQDWAGAYEQYF. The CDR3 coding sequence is TGCGCCAGCAGCCAAGATTGGGCGGGAGCCTACGAGCAGTACTTC.

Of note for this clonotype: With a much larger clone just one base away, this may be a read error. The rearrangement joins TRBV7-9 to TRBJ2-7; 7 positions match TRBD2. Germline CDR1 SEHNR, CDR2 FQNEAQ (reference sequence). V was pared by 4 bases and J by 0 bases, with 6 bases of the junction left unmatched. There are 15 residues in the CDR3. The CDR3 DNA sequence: TGTGCCAGCAGCTCAATACTAGCGTCCTCCTACGAGCAGTACTTC. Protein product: CASSSILASSYEQYF.

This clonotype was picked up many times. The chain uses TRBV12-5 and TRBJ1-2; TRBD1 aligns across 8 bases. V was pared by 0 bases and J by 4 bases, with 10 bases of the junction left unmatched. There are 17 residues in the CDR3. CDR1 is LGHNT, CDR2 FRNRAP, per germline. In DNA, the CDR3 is TGTGCTAGTGGTTTGGTAGTCGGGCAGGGGGCCAGCTATGGCTACACCTTC. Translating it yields CASGLVVGQGASYGYTF.

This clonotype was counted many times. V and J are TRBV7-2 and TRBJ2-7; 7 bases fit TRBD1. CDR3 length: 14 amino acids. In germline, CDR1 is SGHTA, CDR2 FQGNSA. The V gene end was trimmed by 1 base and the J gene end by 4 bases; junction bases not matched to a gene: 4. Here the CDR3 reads CASSLVQGDYEQYF. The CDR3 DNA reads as TGTGCCAGCAGCTTAGTGCAGGGGGATTACGAGCAGTACTTC.

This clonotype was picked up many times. The CDR3 coding sequence is TGCAGCGTTGGGTTTACAGGCGAAAAACTGTTTTTT. Translating gives CSVGFTGEKLFF. The chain carries TRBV29-1 and TRBJ1-4, with D possibly matching TRBD1 (5 bases). Trimming shortened V by 4 bases and J by 8 bases, and 11 bases separated the two germline ends. The CDR3 is 12 amino acids. The V gene's germline CDR1 is SQVTM and CDR2 ANQGSEA. The full variable domain, rest sourced from reference TRBV29-1 and TRBJ1-4, is SAVISQKPSRDICQRGTSLTIQCQVDSQVTMMFWYRQQPGQSLTLIATANQGSEATYESGFVIDKFPISRPNLTFSTLTVSNMSPEDSSIYLCSVGFTGEKLFFGSGTQLSVL.

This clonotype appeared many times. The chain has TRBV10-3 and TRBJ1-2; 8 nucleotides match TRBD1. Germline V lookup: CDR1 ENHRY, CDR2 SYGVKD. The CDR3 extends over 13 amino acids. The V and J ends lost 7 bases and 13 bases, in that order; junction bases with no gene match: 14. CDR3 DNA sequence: TGTGCCATCAATCCGGGACAGGACTCAAACTGCACCTTC. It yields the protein CAINPGQDSNCTF.

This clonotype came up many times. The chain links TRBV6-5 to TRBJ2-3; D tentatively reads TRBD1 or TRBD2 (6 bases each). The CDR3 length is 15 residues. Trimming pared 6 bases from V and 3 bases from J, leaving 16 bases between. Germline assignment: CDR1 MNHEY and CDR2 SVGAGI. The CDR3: CASSTFQGRTDTQYF. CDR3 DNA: TGTGCCAGCAGCACCTTTCAGGGGAGGACAGATACGCAGTATTTT.

This CDR3 reads CSVRLLGQGINQPQHF. The CDR3 nucleotides read TGCAGCGTTCGCTTACTCGGACAGGGGATAAATCAGCCCCAGCATTTT. The rearrangement uses TRBV29-1 and TRBJ1-5; 9 bases agree with TRBD1. The J segment lost 4 bases and the V segment lost 5 bases, leaving 12 bases of the junction unmatched. The CDR3 loop spans 16 amino acids. Per germline, CDR1 SQVTM and CDR2 ANQGSEA.

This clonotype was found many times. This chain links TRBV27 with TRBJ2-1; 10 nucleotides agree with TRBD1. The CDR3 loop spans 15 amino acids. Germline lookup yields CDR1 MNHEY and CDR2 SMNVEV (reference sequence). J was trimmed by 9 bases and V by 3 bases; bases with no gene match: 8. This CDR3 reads CASSFGTGVLGEQFF. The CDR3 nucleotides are TGTGCCAGCAGTTTTGGGACAGGGGTATTGGGTGAGCAGTTCTTC.

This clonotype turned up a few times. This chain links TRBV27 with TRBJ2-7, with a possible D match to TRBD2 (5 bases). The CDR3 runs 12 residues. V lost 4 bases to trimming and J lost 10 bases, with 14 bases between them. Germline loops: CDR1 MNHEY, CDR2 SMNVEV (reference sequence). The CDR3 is CASSSRTEGQYF. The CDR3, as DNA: TGTGCCAGCAGTTCGCGGACCGAGGGACAGTACTTC.

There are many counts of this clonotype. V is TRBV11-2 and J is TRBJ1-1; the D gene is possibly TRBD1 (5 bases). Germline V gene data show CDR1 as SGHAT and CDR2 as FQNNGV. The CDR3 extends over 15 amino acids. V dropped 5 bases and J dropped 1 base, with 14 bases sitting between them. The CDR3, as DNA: TGTGCCAGCAGCCGGTTCGGAGGGGAGAACACTGAAGCTTTCTTT. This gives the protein CASSRFGGENTEAFF.

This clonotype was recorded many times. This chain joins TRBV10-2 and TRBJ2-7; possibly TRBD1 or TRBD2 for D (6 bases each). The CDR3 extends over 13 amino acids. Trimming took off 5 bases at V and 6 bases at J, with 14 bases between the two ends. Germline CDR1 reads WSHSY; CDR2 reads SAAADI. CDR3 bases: TGCGCCAGCAGTAACGCACAGGGAGGCGAGCAGTACTTC. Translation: CASSNAQGGEQYF.